The rows below give T cell receptor beta chains drawn from one sample of a study of T cells after yellow fever vaccination. One entry per CDR3 protein results from TCRdb running MiXCR on the 5' RACE reads. The sample contains about 85,000 distinct CDR3 sequences, approximately 12% of which appear only once. The material sequenced was CD8+ T cells not binding an NS4B(214-222) dextramer, sorted from PBMCs, taken around 3 weeks after the first yellow fever vaccination. These receptors were obtained from a man between 18 and 35 years old who received the YFV17D yellow fever vaccine. The CDR3 runs from the conserved cysteine through the conserved F or W. Fields, in order: V gene, D gene, clone size, J gene, CDR3 length, CDR3 DNA, CDR3 protein. A D gene is named only where the DNA matches it firmly. Expanded clones are given a class, and other clones once, few, many or no size at all.

>TRBV18|NA|many|TRBJ2-3|13
TGTGCCAGCTCACCACCGTTGGAAGATACGCAGTATTTT
CASSPPLEDTQYF
>TRBV7-6|TRBD1|few|TRBJ2-5|14
TGTGCCAGCAGCACTCGACAGGGGCCTGAGACCCAGTACTTC
CASSTRQGPETQYF
>TRBV7-9|NA|NA|TRBJ2-2|13
TGTGCCAGCAGCACCCCCAGATCGGGGGAGCTGTTTTTT
CASSTPRSGELFF
>TRBV7-2|NA|NA|TRBJ2-1|16
TGTGCCAGCAGCTTAGCTGAGTTGGGGGGAATTAGTGAGCAGTTCTTC
CASSLAELGGISEQFF
>TRBV12-3/TRBV12-4|NA|many|TRBJ2-3|12
TGTGCCAGCACCGACAGTATCGGGACGCAGTATTTT
CASTDSIGTQYF
>TRBV20-1|TRBD1|NA|TRBJ2-5|15
TGCAGTGCTCGAACCTATACAGGGGATCGAGAGACCCAGTACTTC
CSARTYTGDRETQYF
>TRBV6-1|NA|few|TRBJ2-4|13
TGTGCCAGCAGTCGAAACCCTACGGACATTCAGTACTTC
CASSRNPTDIQYF
>TRBV6-5|NA|NA|TRBJ1-1|16
TGTGCCAGCAGTTACGGTCTAGGAATACAGACAGGTGAAGCTTTCTTT
CASSYGLGIQTGEAFF
>TRBV20-1|NA|NA|TRBJ2-5|14
TGCAGTGCTACAGACGTTCAGTTTGGGGAGACCCAGTACTTC
CSATDVQFGETQYF
>TRBV6-2/TRBV6-3|NA|few|TRBJ2-3|16
TGTGCCAGCAGTTACCGGGTTCGCCTCCCCACAGATACGCAGTATTTT
CASSYRVRLPTDTQYF
>TRBV12-3/TRBV12-4|NA|few|TRBJ1-5|13
TGTGCCAGCAGCCAAGAGCCTCATCAGCCCCAGCATTTT
CASSQEPHQPQHF
>TRBV4-3|NA|many|TRBJ1-5|17
TGCGCCAGCAGCCACGGACGGCCTCTTTATAGCAATCAGCCCCAGCATTTT
CASSHGRPLYSNQPQHF